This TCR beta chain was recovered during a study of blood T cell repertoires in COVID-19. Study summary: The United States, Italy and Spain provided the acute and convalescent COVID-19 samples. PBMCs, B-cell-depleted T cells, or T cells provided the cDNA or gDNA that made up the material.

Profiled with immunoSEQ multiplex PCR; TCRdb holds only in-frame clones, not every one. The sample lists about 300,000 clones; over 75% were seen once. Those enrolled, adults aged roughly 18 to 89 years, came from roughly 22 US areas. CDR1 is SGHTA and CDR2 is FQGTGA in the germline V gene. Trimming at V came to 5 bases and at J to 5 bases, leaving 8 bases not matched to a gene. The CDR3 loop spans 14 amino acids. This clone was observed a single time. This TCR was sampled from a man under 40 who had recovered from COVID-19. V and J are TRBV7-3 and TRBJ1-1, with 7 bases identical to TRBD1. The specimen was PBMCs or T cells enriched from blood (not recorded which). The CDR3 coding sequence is TGTGCCAGCAGCCCTACAGGGGATAGGACTGAAGCTTTCTTT. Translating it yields CASSPTGDRTEAFF.